This TCR beta chain was retrieved from a study of identical twins. Points from the study as a whole: Within cord blood, abundant beta clonotypes carried fewer insertions, but memory repertoires showed no such trend. Excess twin sharing in beta out-of-frame sequences was weaker.

Points on this clonotype: Antigen specificity is unknown.

MiXCR was run by TCRdb on the 5' RACE reads, yielding one entry per CDR3 protein. This sample has over 550,000 distinct CDR3 sequences; 7.1% occur once, and the top ten carry over 1.5%. Healthy Caucasians supplied all donations. Trimming removed 2 bases from V and 6 bases from J; junction bases left unmatched: 5. Germline loops: CDR1 MGHRA, CDR2 YSYEKL. CDR3 size: 14 residues. The same sample was also studied in work on yellow fever vaccine responses in identical twins.

Material: PBMCs. This receptor was obtained from a woman aged 18-29 years in good health. The J gene is TRBJ1-2, the V gene TRBV4-1; 8 bases are a match to TRBD1. CDR3 bases: TGCGCCAGCAGCCAACTACAGGGGGGGGATGGCTACACCTTC. This codes for CASSQLQGGDGYTF.